This T cell receptor beta chain was profiled in a study of blood T cell repertoires in COVID-19. Study-wide background: The origin of the acute and convalescent COVID-19 samples was the United States, Italy and Spain. Sample material is recorded as cDNA or gDNA derived from T cells, B-cell-depleted T cells, or PBMCs.

This CDR3 contains 15 residues. Looked up from germline, CDR1 is LGHNA and CDR2 is YNFKEQ. J gave up 1 base and V 6 bases, and 7 bases lay outside the gene matches. Using immunoSEQ multiplex PCR, the repertoire was profiled, and TCRdb retains in-frame clones only, with some absent. This sample has about 60,000 clones, with almost 85% found just once. Sequenced input: peripheral blood. The chain carries TRBV4-2 and TRBJ2-7; 9 bases map to TRBD2. The sequence derives from a man aged 55 to 70 with acute or convalescent COVID-19. The CDR3 nucleotides read TGTGCCAGCAGTCATAGCGGGGGCCAGTCCTACGAGCAGTACTTC. This gives the protein CASSHSGGQSYEQYF.